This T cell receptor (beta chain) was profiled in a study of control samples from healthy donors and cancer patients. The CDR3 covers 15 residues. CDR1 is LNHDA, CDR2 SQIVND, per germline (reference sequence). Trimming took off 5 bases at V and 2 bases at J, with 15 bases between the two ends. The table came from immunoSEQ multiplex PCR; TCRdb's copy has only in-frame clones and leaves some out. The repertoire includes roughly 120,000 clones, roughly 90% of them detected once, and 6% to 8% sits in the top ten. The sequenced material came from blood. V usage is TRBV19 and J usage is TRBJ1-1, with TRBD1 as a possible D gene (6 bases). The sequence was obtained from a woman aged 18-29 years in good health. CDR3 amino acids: CASSPPTGFNTEAFF. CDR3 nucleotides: TGTGCCAGTAGTCCTCCCACAGGGTTCAACACTGAAGCTTTCTTT.